The 16 T cell receptor beta chains below all came from one sample that was sequenced in a study of tumor-infiltrating lymphocytes in primary liver carcinoma (dated by TCRdb to the late 2010s). Total RNA and DNA were co-extracted without cell sorting from approximately 20-30 mg of bulk tissue using the AllPrep DNA/RNA mini kit. The instrument given in TCRdb is Illumina HiSeq 2500. Using a constant-region primer and ProtoScript II reverse transcriptase, TCRbeta-specific cDNA was reverse-transcribed from around 500 ng total RNA. The TCRbeta libraries were prepared through three rounds of nested multiplex PCR following a slightly modified ARM-PCR procedure. Each of the first two PCR rounds ran for 9 to 11 cycles using multiplex TRBV1-TRBV30 forward primers together with a Cbeta reverse primer. TCRdb reprocessed the public reads (quality trimming at Q25 with fastp, clone calling with MiXCR) and kept in-frame beta chains. Rows with a matching CDR3 protein are joined into one entry that keeps the most common DNA and genes. The sample profile shows roughly 120,000 distinct CDR3 sequences; approximately 64% of them were found once. The biggest ten clones account for more than 7% of the sample.

Material for sequencing was liver tumor tissue from sampling region 3. What the cell subset or site label conveys for this sample: tumor region T3, left-lateral pole. The receptors were gathered from a woman aged 55 to 70 with primary liver carcinoma and hepatitis B virus infection.

In its sample, this clonotype is medium-sized. The chain is built from TRBV11-2 and TRBJ2-3; no reliable D call. Per the germline V gene, CDR1 is SGHAT and CDR2 is FQNNGV. The V end was cut by 0 bases, the J end by 4 bases, with 8 bases between. The CDR3 is made up of 14 amino acids. CDR3 loop: CASSLEPSADTQYF. Here the CDR3 DNA reads TGTGCCAGCAGCTTAGAACCAAGTGCAGATACGCAGTATTTT. The whole variable domain, filled in from reference TRBV11-2 and TRBJ2-3, reads EAGVAQSPRYKIIEKRQSVAFWCNPISGHATLYWYQQILGQGPKLLIQFQNNGVVDDSQLPKDRFSAERLKGVDSTLKIQPAKLEDSAVYLCASSLEPSADTQYFGPGTRLTVL.

Of note for this clonotype: Possible read error: a much larger clone is one base away. V and J are TRBV5-1 and TRBJ2-5, with D perhaps matching TRBD2 (5 bases). The CDR3 runs to 13 residues. CDR1 SGHRS and CDR2 YFSETQ come from the germline V gene. CDR3 sequence: CASSLGQREIQYF. DNA for the CDR3: TGCGCCAGCAGCTTGGGTCAGAGGGAGATCCAGTACTTC.

A note on this clonotype: At one end, the junction sequence differs from germline, possibly due to a read error. This chain joins TRBV11-1 and TRBJ2-3; 7 bases line up with TRBD2. This CDR3 is 14 amino acids long. Germline-derived CDR1 and CDR2 are SGHAT and FQDESV (reference sequence). The CDR3: CASSLGLRAGESHF. As DNA, the CDR3 is TGTGCCAGCAGCTTAGGGTTACGTGCGGGAGAGTCTCACTTT.

The chain links TRBV29-1 to TRBJ2-3; TRBD2 aligns across 11 bases. The junction had 11 bases not matched to a gene; V was cut back by 2 bases and J by 4 bases. The germline CDR1 and CDR2 sequences are SQVTM and ANQGSEA. The CDR3 loop spans 17 amino acids. In nucleotides, the CDR3 is TGCAGCGTTGAACCGGGACTAGCGGTAGTCAGCGCAGATACGCAGTATTTT. Translation: CSVEPGLAVVSADTQYF.

This clonotype was seen many times. The chain combines TRBV29-1 with TRBJ2-5; D possibly corresponds to TRBD2 (5 bases). V was clipped by 4 bases and J by 4 bases, with 13 bases between them. The CDR3 has 13 amino acids. Germline lookup yields CDR1 SQVTM and CDR2 ANQGSEA. The CDR3 coding sequence is TGCAGCGTTGTCGGACTGAAGACAGAGACCCAGTACTTC. Amino acid sequence: CSVVGLKTETQYF.

Turning to this clonotype: An end of the junction does not agree with germline; a read error may underlie this. The V and J genes are TRBV28 and TRBJ2-7; the D is unclear. The CDR3 extends over 14 amino acids. CDR1 is MDHEN and CDR2 is SYDVKM in the germline V gene. The CDR3 protein is CVSSFSGPLYEQYF. CDR3 nucleotides: TGTGTCAGCAGCTTTTCGGGCCCCCTTTACGAGCAGTACTTC. The entire variable domain, with the rest obtained from reference TRBV28 and TRBJ2-7, is as follows: DVKVTQSSRYLVKRTGEKVFLECVQDMDHENMFWYRQDPGLGLRLIYFSYDVKMKEKGDIPEGYSVSREKKERFSLILESASTNQTSMYLCVSSFSGPLYEQYFGPGTRLTVT.

Regarding this clonotype: Possible read error: a much larger clone is one base away. V is TRBV12-5 and J is TRBJ1-1; D is unresolved. This CDR3 has 13 amino acids. Germline V gene lookup returns CDR1 LGHNT and CDR2 FRNRAP. This chain's CDR3 is CANGSQMNTEAFF. As DNA, the CDR3 is TGTGCTAATGGTTCTCAGATGAACACTGAAGCTTTCTTT.

The chain recombines TRBV6-2 or TRBV6-3 with TRBJ2-7; TRBD1 aligns across 11 bases. CDR3 size: 14 residues. Germline trimming cut 8 bases from V and 4 bases from J; bases unmatched to any gene: 7. Germline CDR1 and CDR2: MNHEY and SVGEGT. The CDR3: CASGGQGAPYEQYF. The CDR3 nucleotides are TGTGCCAGCGGAGGACAGGGGGCACCTTACGAGCAGTACTTC.

Concerning this clonotype itself: This may arise from a read error, as a much more abundant clone is one base away. J is TRBJ2-1 and V is TRBV29-1, with TRBD1 identical over 9 bases. The CDR3 consists of 15 residues. V shed 3 bases, J shed 8 bases, and the junction held 11 bases outside the gene matches. Germline CDR1 and CDR2: SQVTM and ANQGSEA. CDR3 residues: CSVEGQGSPYYEQFF. For the CDR3, the DNA is TGCAGCGTTGAGGGACAGGGCTCCCCATATTATGAGCAGTTCTTC.

Of note for this clonotype: Given a much more abundant clone one base away, this may be a read error. V and J are TRBV28 and TRBJ1-2; D not resolved. Germline V gene data show CDR1 as MDHEN and CDR2 as SYDVKM. V shed 9 bases and J shed 2 bases, with 7 bases lying between them. CDR3 length: 11 residues. CDR3 residues: CARSLNYGYTF. The CDR3 DNA reads as TGTGCCAGGAGCCTCAACTATGGCTACACCTTC.

This clonotype has ten or more counts. The chain is built from TRBV12-3 or TRBV12-4 and TRBJ1-2; D unresolved. Trimming took 5 bases from V and 0 from J, leaving 4 bases between them. The CDR3 runs 12 residues. The CDR3 is CASSHPNYGYTF. The CDR3 nucleotides are TGTGCCAGCAGTCACCCTAACTATGGCTACACCTTC.

In this sample, this clonotype turned up many times. This chain links TRBV29-1 with TRBJ1-2; D uncertain. Trimming took 5 bases from V and 3 from J, leaving 13 bases between them. Germline lookup yields CDR1 SQVTM and CDR2 ANQGSEA. This CDR3 has 13 amino acids. CDR3 nucleotides: TGCAGCGTTTCTGAGAGGGTCGACTATGGCTACACCTTC. Protein: CSVSERVDYGYTF.

The V call is TRBV11-1, the J call TRBJ2-7; the match to TRBD2 covers 9 bases. Germline V gene sequence: CDR1 SGHAT, CDR2 FQDESV (reference sequence). V trimming: 2 bases; J trimming: 1 base; junction bases outside the gene matches: 12. This CDR3 has 18 amino acids. The DNA of the CDR3 is TGTGCCAGCAGCTTAAAGGGGACGATTAGCGGGAGATCCTACGAGCAGTACTTC. Translation gives CASSLKGTISGRSYEQYF.

A word on this clonotype: This may be a read error, as it is one base from a much larger clone. This sequence joins TRBV5-1 and TRBJ2-1; no clear D gene. Germline V gene data show CDR1 as SGHRS and CDR2 as YFSETQ. This CDR3 contains 16 residues. The V end was cut by 3 bases, the J end by 0 bases, with 13 bases between. The CDR3 loop reads CASSSVVRGSYNEQFF. As DNA, the CDR3 is TGCGCCAGCAGCTCCGTCGTGAGAGGCTCCTACAATGAGCAGTTCTTC.

Worth noting for this clonotype: An end of the junction differs from the germline gene, which may be a read error. The chain carries TRBV11-2 and TRBJ2-3; 8 bases map to TRBD1. CDR3 length: 15 residues. Per the germline V gene, CDR1 is SGHAT and CDR2 is FQNNGV. CDR3 residues: CASSLWTGNTDTQYF. The CDR3 DNA reads TGTGCCAGCAGCTTATGGACAGGGAACACAGATACGCAGTATTTC.

This clonotype was seen at least ten times. The rearrangement uses TRBV29-1 and TRBJ2-3; D is undetermined. Trimming removed 4 bases from V and 2 bases from J, with 10 bases in between. The CDR3 is 13 amino acids. Germline lookup yields CDR1 SQVTM and CDR2 ANQGSEA. In DNA, the CDR3 is TGCAGCGTTGTCCCACAGATCACAGATACGCAGTATTTT. It codes for CSVVPQITDTQYF.